Below, 12 T cell receptor beta chains from the same sample are listed, as sequenced in a study of control samples from healthy donors and cancer patients. Data came from immunoSEQ multiplex PCR; TCRdb stores just in-frame clones and leaves some out. Among 120,000 or so clones listed, roughly 87% were seen once. The specimen was blood. All receptors derive from a man between 18 and 35 years old in good health.

This chain uses TRBV7-2 with TRBJ2-3; 16 bases line up with TRBD2. The CDR3 has 19 residues. Germline values: CDR1 SGHTA, CDR2 FQGNSA. J was trimmed by 4 bases and V by 5 bases; bases with no gene match: 12. CDR3 bases: TGTGCCAGCAGCCGCTCCGGGACTAGCGGGAGGGCCGTTTCAGATACGCAGTATTTT. Translating it yields CASSRSGTSGRAVSDTQYF. The variable domain in full, completed from reference TRBV7-2 and TRBJ2-3, reads GAGVSQSPSNKVTEKGKDVELRCDPISGHTALYWYRQSLGQGLEFLIYFQGNSAPDKSGLPSDRFSAERTGGSVSTLTIQRTQQEDSAVYLCASSRSGTSGRAVSDTQYFGPGTRLTVL.

This clone appeared a few times. The V gene is TRBV6-6, the J gene TRBJ1-2; the match to TRBD1 covers 7 bases. The CDR3 spans 16 residues. V lost 6 bases and J lost 0; bases outside the gene matches: 10. Germline lookup yields CDR1 MNHNY and CDR2 SVGAGI (reference sequence). The CDR3 is CASSPGQAFTNYGYTF. The CDR3 nucleotides are TGTGCCAGCAGCCCCGGACAGGCTTTCACTAACTATGGCTACACCTTC.

This clone appeared many times. This chain joins TRBV7-2 and TRBJ1-1; D gene unclear. The germline gives CDR1 SGHTA, CDR2 FQGNSA. This CDR3 has 14 residues. The V end lost 5 bases, the J end lost 2 bases, and 12 bases lay between the germline ends. The CDR3 DNA sequence: TGTGCCAGCAGCCTCCATGGGGTAAACACTGAAGCTTTCTTT. Translation: CASSLHGVNTEAFF.

Only one count was recorded for this clone. This chain links TRBV7-9 with TRBJ2-7; 9 bases agree with TRBD2. CDR3 length: 16 residues. The J segment lost 5 bases and the V segment lost 1 base, leaving 9 bases of the junction unmatched. CDR1 and CDR2 (germline): SEHNR, FQNEAQ (reference sequence). In nucleotides, the CDR3 is TGTGCCAGCAGCTTAGGGACCGGGACTAGCTTCAACGAGCAGTACTTC. Translating it yields CASSLGTGTSFNEQYF.

The rearrangement links TRBV7-9 to TRBJ2-1; TRBD1 might be the D (6 bases). The CDR3 length is 19 residues. V lost 5 bases and J 6 bases, leaving 29 bases between the germline ends. CDR1 SEHNR and CDR2 FQNEAQ come from the germline V gene (reference sequence). The DNA of the CDR3 is TGTGCCAGCAGCCTAAGGCCAAACTACAGGGAAGGTATGTCCAATGAGCAGTTCTTC. It specifies CASSLRPNYREGMSNEQFF.

V gene TRBV10-3 combines with J gene TRBJ2-2, with D perhaps matching TRBD1 (8 bases). The CDR3 is 16 amino acids. Looked up from germline, CDR1 is ENHRY and CDR2 is SYGVKD. V was trimmed by 11 bases and J by 6 bases, leaving 25 bases between them. The CDR3 DNA reads TGTGCCGCTGGGAAAGACAGGGGAGGGTCCGCCGGGGAGCTGTTTTTT. As protein: CAAGKDRGGSAGELFF.

The chain couples TRBV9 to TRBJ1-4; the D is unclear. V lost 4 bases, J lost 0 bases, and 13 bases lay in between. The CDR3 is 16 residues long. Per the germline V gene, CDR1 is SGDLS and CDR2 is YYNGEE. For the CDR3, the DNA is TGTGCCAGCAGCCCCCGCGGGCATGCAACTAATGAAAAACTGTTTTTT. Protein: CASSPRGHATNEKLFF.

This chain links TRBV19 with TRBJ2-1; 9 nucleotides match TRBD2. V dropped 5 bases and J dropped 9; count of bases not matched to a gene: 8. This CDR3 is 14 amino acids long. Looked up from germline, CDR1 is LNHDA and CDR2 is SQIVND (reference sequence). The CDR3 DNA sequence: TGTGCCAGTAGTTGGGTAGCGGGAGTCCTTGAGCAGTTCTTC. The encoded protein is CASSWVAGVLEQFF.

The rearrangement links TRBV3-1 (or the pseudogene TRBV3-2) to TRBJ1-3; 9 bases fit TRBD1. V was pared by 4 bases and J by 5 bases, with 6 bases of the junction left unmatched. CDR1 is LGHDT and CDR2 is YNNKEL in the germline V gene (reference sequence). The CDR3 length is 15 residues. DNA of the CDR3: TGTGCCAGCAGCCTACCGGACAGGGGCCGAAACACCATATATTTT. Translation gives CASSLPDRGRNTIYF.

The chain recombines TRBV5-6 with TRBJ2-1; D is unclear. This CDR3 comprises 16 residues. CDR1 is SGHDT, CDR2 YYEEEE, per germline. Trimming shortened V by 2 bases and J by 5 bases, and 17 bases separated the two germline ends. The CDR3 DNA reads TGTGCCAGCAGCTTCCCTCGGACCCAGAACGACAATGAGCAGTTCTTC. This codes for CASSFPRTQNDNEQFF. Filled out from reference TRBV5-6 and TRBJ2-1, the complete variable domain reads DAGVTQSPTHLIKTRGQQVTLRCSPKSGHDTVSWYQQALGQGPQFIFQYYEEEERQRGNFPDRFSGHQFPNYSSELNVNALLLGDSALYLCASSFPRTQNDNEQFFGPGTRLTVL.

V gene TRBV19 combines with J gene TRBJ1-1; no reliable D call. V gave up 4 bases and J gave up 5 bases, with 17 bases separating them. Per germline, CDR1 LNHDA and CDR2 SQIVND (reference sequence). CDR3 size: 15 residues. CDR3 DNA sequence: TGTGCCAGTAGTAAGGAGATGGGGAGATGGACTGAAGCTTTCTTT. This translates into CASSKEMGRWTEAFF.

On this clone itself: An end of the junction differs from the germline gene, which may be a read error. The V call is TRBV30, the J call TRBJ2-7, with D tentatively TRBD1 (6 bases). In germline, CDR1 is GTSNPN, CDR2 SVGIG (reference sequence). This CDR3 has 10 residues. CDR3 DNA: TGTGCCTGGAGGCTGACAGGCCTTCGCTTC. Amino acids: CAWRLTGLRF.